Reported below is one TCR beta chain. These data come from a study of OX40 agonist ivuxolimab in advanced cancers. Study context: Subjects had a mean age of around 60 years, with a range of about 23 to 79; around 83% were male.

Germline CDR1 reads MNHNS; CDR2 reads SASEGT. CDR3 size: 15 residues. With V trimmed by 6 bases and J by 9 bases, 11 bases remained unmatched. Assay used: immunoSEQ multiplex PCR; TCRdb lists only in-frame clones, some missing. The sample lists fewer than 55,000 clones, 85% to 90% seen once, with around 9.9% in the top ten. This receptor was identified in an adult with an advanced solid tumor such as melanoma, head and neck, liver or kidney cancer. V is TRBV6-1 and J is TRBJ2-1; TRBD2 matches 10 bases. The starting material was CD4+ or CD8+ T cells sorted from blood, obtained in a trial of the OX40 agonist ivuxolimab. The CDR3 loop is CASRGAASGSIEQFF. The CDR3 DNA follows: TGTGCCAGCAGAGGGGCGGCTAGCGGGAGCATTGAGCAGTTCTTC.